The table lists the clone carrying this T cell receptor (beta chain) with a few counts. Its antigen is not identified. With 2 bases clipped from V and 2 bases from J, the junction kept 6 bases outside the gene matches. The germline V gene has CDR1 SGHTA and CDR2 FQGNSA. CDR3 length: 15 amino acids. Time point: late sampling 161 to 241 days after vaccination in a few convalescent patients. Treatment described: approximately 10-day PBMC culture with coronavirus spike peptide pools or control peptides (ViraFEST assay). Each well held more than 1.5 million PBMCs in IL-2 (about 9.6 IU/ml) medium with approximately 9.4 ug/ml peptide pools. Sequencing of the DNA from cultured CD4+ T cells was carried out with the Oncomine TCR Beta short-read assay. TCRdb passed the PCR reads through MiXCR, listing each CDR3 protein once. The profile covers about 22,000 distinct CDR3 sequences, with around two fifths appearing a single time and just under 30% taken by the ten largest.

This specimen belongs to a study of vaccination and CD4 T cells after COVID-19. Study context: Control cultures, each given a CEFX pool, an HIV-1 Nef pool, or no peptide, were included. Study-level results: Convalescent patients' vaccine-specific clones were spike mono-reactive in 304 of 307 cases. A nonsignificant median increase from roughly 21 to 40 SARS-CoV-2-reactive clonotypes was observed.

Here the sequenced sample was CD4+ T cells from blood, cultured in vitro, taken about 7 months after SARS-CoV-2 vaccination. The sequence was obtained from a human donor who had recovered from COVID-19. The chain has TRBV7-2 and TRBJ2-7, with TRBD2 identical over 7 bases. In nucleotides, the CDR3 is TGTGCCAGCAGCTTATACGGGAGGAGTGCCTACGAGCAGTACTTC. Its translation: CASSLYGRSAYEQYF.